The 3 T cell receptor beta chains reported below all come from one sample, sequenced in a study of Ad26.COV2.S vaccination and SARS-CoV-2 variants. The treatment: about 20 received Ad26.COV2.S at low or high dose, single or two shots; five or six received placebo; per-sample allocation not given. At day 63 after the first vaccine or placebo injection, samples were drawn. The assay was immunoSEQ multiplex PCR, and TCRdb's table has in-frame clones only and misses some. The repertoire has roughly 700,000 clones, about 89% of them found once; the top ten carry roughly 1.5%. The sequencing used peripheral blood, collected in a trial of Ad26.COV2.S vaccine versus placebo. The receptors derive from a person between 18 and 59 years old who received the Ad26.COV2.S COVID-19 vaccine or a placebo.

The chain carries TRBV10-3 and TRBJ1-6; no clear D. CDR1 and CDR2 (germline): ENHRY, SYGVKD. Trimming stripped 0 bases from V and 4 bases from J, with 4 bases between. There are 14 residues in the CDR3. In nucleotides, the CDR3 is TGTGCCATCAGTGAGTCCAGTTATAATTCACCCCTCCACTTT. This codes for CAISESSYNSPLHF.

This sequence joins TRBV30 and TRBJ2-7; D possibly matches TRBD1 or TRBD2 (5 bases each). From germline, CDR1 is GTSNPN and CDR2 SVGIG (reference sequence). This CDR3 contains 13 residues. Trimming shortened V by 3 bases and J by 0 bases, and 9 bases separated the two germline ends. CDR3 loop: CAWSGDLSYEQYF. The DNA for the CDR3 is TGTGCCTGGAGCGGGGACCTCTCCTACGAGCAGTACTTC.

This clone was seen a few times. This chain connects TRBV2 to TRBJ1-1; D unclear. The germline CDR1 and CDR2 sequences are SNHLY and FYNNEI. CDR3 length: 14 amino acids. Trimming removed 3 bases at V and 3 bases at J, with 11 bases between. The CDR3 DNA reads TGTGCCAGCAGTGACGGAGCGGCCCACACTGAAGCTTTCTTT. It specifies CASSDGAAHTEAFF.